The present T cell receptor beta chain was sequenced within a study of blood T cell repertoires in COVID-19. The length of the CDR3 is 15 residues. V gave up 2 bases and J gave up 0 bases; unmatched junction bases: 3. Germline values: CDR1 MDHEN, CDR2 SYDVKM. Original methodology: Scientists estimated how many nucleated cells there were by amplifying reference gene primers. Profiling relied on immunoSEQ multiplex PCR, and the TCRdb table lists in-frame clones only, not all of them. That table is the source of V, J and clone size, and D and trimming were worked out from the DNA. Of just over 150,000 clones listed, 75% to 85% are singletons.

The receptor was isolated from a man aged 55-75 years with acute or convalescent COVID-19. The chain is built from TRBV28 and TRBJ2-7; 8 bases are shared with TRBD1. The sequencing input was peripheral blood. The CDR3, as DNA: TGTGCCAGCAGTTTACAGACAGGGGACTCCTACGAGCAGTACTTC. Translating it yields CASSLQTGDSYEQYF.